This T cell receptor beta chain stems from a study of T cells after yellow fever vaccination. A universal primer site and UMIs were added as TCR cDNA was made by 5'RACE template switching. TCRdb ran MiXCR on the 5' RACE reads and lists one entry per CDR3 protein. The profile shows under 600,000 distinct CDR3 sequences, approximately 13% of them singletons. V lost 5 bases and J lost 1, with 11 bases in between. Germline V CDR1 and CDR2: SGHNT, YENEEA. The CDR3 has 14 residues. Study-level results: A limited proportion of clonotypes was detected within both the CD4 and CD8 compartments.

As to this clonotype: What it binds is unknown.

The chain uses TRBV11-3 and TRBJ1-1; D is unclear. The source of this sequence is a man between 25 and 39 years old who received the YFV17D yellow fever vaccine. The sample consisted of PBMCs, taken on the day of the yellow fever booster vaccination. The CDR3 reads CASSPSRENTEAFF. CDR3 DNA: TGTGCCAGCAGCCCCTCGAGGGAGAACACTGAAGCTTTCTTT.